The 5 T cell receptor beta chains below come from one sample, sequenced in a study of cytomegalovirus exposure and HLA in healthy donors. The PCR made use of 60 Vbeta and 13 Jbeta primers. Produced via immunoSEQ multiplex PCR; TCRdb's table is partial and in-frame only. The sample records about 180,000 clones, 79% being singletons. The sample was PBMCs. These receptors originate from a middle-aged woman in good health and CMV-seronegative.

In this sample, this clone turned up a few times. The rearrangement links TRBV5-4 to TRBJ1-2; 9 nucleotides match TRBD1. CDR3 length: 15 amino acids. Germline V gene sequence: CDR1 SGHNT, CDR2 YYREEE (reference sequence). V lost 2 bases and J lost 5; bases outside the gene matches: 7. The CDR3 here is CASSLSGQGKYGYTF. In DNA, the CDR3 is TGTGCCAGCAGCTTATCTGGACAGGGGAAGTATGGCTACACCTTC. The variable domain in full, completed from reference TRBV5-4 and TRBJ1-2, reads ETGVTQSPTHLIKTRGQQVTLRCSSQSGHNTVSWYQQALGQGPQFIFQYYREEENGRGNFPPRFSGLQFPNYSSELNVNALELDDSALYLCASSLSGQGKYGYTFGSGTRLTVV.

The table lists this clone with a count of one. This chain uses TRBV4-2 with TRBJ2-7; 8 bases align to TRBD2. Germline CDR1 is LGHNA and CDR2 is YNFKEQ. This CDR3 spans 17 amino acids. J gave up 2 bases and V 0 bases, and 9 bases lay outside the gene matches. The CDR3 spells CASSQDSLAGQPYEQYF. DNA for the CDR3: TGTGCCAGCAGCCAAGATTCCCTAGCGGGCCAACCCTACGAGCAGTACTTC.

Only a few counts were recorded for this clone. This chain links TRBV10-1 with TRBJ1-1; tentatively, D is TRBD1 (5 bases). This CDR3 has 14 residues. The germline gives CDR1 WNHNN, CDR2 SYGVQD (reference sequence). Trimming cost V 7 bases and J 0 bases, with 12 bases left between them. The CDR3 DNA is TGCGCCAGCACTGCCGGCAGGGTGAACACTGAAGCTTTCTTT. It is translated as CASTAGRVNTEAFF.

The chain has TRBV6-6 and TRBJ1-3; D is ambiguous. V was pared by 5 bases and J by 0 bases, with 14 bases between. The germline V gene encodes CDR1 MNHNY and CDR2 SVGAGI (reference sequence). The CDR3 sequence is 16 residues long. The CDR3 nucleotides read TGTGCCAGCAGTCCCACGGGGATGAACTCTGGAAACACCATATATTTT. Amino acids: CASSPTGMNSGNTIYF.

The CDR3 DNA reads TGTGCTAGTGGTTTGGTAATGGGGGGGGGAGCGGATGAGCAGTTCTTC. Residues: CASGLVMGGGADEQFF. The chain is built from TRBV12-5 and TRBJ2-1, with TRBD2 matching 7 bases. The CDR3 runs 16 residues. Germline-derived CDR1 and CDR2 are LGHNT and FRNRAP. The ends lost 0 bases at V and 8 bases at J; junction bases unmatched: 10.